These 10 T cell receptor beta chains were sequenced from one sample in a study of cytomegalovirus exposure and HLA in healthy donors. The PCR contained 60 Vbeta and 13 Jbeta primers. The repertoire was sequenced with immunoSEQ multiplex PCR; TCRdb's copy has only in-frame clones and lacks some. The repertoire holds 75,000 to 90,000 clones, with around 10% as singletons. Input material: PBMCs. These receptor sequences come from a man aged 55 to 69 in good health and CMV-seropositive.

The chain has TRBV7-8 and TRBJ2-7; weak D call: TRBD2 (6 bases). Trimming took 4 bases from V and 0 from J, leaving 16 bases between them. Germline CDR1 SGHVS, CDR2 FQNEAQ. This CDR3 is built from 16 residues. The CDR3 nucleotides are TGTGCCAGCAGCTCCCTCCGGGACGGGAGCTCCTACGAGCAGTACGTC. Translating it yields CASSSLRDGSSYEQYV.

This clone came up many times. The chain combines TRBV6-5 with TRBJ2-5, with TRBD2 as a possible D gene (6 bases). The CDR3 contains 13 residues. Trimming shortened V by 6 bases and J by 5 bases, and 13 bases separated the two germline ends. CDR1 MNHEY and CDR2 SVGAGI come from the germline V gene. CDR3 residues: CASRLRGTETQYF. CDR3 DNA: TGTGCCAGCAGACTTCGGGGGACGGAGACCCAGTACTTC.

This clone was seen a few times. The chain carries TRBV5-1 and TRBJ2-1; D perhaps matches TRBD2 (5 bases). V lost 2 bases to trimming and J lost 0 bases, with 15 bases between them. The CDR3 spans 17 residues. Germline CDR1 is SGHRS and CDR2 is YFSETQ. The CDR3 DNA reads as TGCGCCAGCAGCTTCTTATATGGACTTAGCTCCTACAATGAGCAGTTCTTC. Its protein product is CASSFLYGLSSYNEQFF.

Only a few counts were recorded for this clone. V gene TRBV7-9 combines with J gene TRBJ1-1, with D tentatively TRBD1 (6 bases). Trimming left V 5 bases short and J 4 bases short, with 14 bases between. Germline CDR1 is SEHNR and CDR2 is FQNEAQ (reference sequence). CDR3 size: 14 residues. In DNA, the CDR3 is TGTGCCAGCAGCCCTCCAGGGGCGTCCACTGAAGCTTTCTTT. This codes for CASSPPGASTEAFF.

This chain joins TRBV10-1 and TRBJ1-1, with D possibly TRBD1 on 6 matching bases. This CDR3 region has 15 residues. The V end was cut by 6 bases, the J end by 0 bases, with 14 bases between. Germline-derived CDR1 and CDR2 are WNHNN and SYGVQD (reference sequence). The CDR3 region has the DNA TGCGCCAGCAGGGATCCGGGACACTTGAACACTGAAGCTTTCTTT. The encoded protein is CASRDPGHLNTEAFF.

The chain recombines TRBV4-1 with TRBJ2-3; maybe TRBD2 (6 bases). The CDR3 totals 13 residues. The germline CDR1 and CDR2 sequences are MGHRA and YSYEKL. V gave up 2 bases and J gave up 9 bases, with 12 bases separating them. In nucleotides, the CDR3 is TGCGCCAGCAGCCAACTGAGAGGAGGGACGCAGTATTTT. Translated: CASSQLRGGTQYF.

This clone was seen only a few times. The V gene is TRBV5-1, the J gene TRBJ2-5; D remains unclear. Trimming removed 3 bases at V and 5 bases at J, with 8 bases between. This CDR3 contains 12 residues. Germline values: CDR1 SGHRS, CDR2 YFSETQ. Here the CDR3 DNA reads TGCGCCAGCAGCTCCTCGCGGGAGACCCAGTACTTC. As protein: CASSSSRETQYF.

The chain uses TRBV5-6 and TRBJ2-2, with D possibly TRBD1 on 6 matching bases. CDR3 size: 17 residues. From germline, CDR1 is SGHDT and CDR2 YYEEEE. Trimming removed 2 bases at V and 7 bases at J, with 21 bases between. CDR3 loop: CASSLRNRVLLYGELFF. The CDR3 DNA is TGTGCCAGCAGCTTACGGAACAGGGTTCTGTTATACGGGGAGCTGTTTTTT. Complete variable domain (other parts from reference TRBV5-6 and TRBJ2-2): DAGVTQSPTHLIKTRGQQVTLRCSPKSGHDTVSWYQQALGQGPQFIFQYYEEEERQRGNFPDRFSGHQFPNYSSELNVNALLLGDSALYLCASSLRNRVLLYGELFFGEGSRLTVL.

This sequence joins TRBV5-1 and TRBJ2-3; 12 nucleotides agree with TRBD1. CDR1 and CDR2 (germline): SGHRS, YFSETQ. Trimming took 0 bases from V and 3 from J; bases not matched to a gene: 2. The CDR3 is 16 amino acids. CDR3 amino acids: CASSLGDRGLTDTQYF. The DNA for the CDR3 is TGCGCCAGCAGCTTGGGGGACAGGGGGCTGACAGATACGCAGTATTTT. Complete variable domain (other parts from reference TRBV5-1 and TRBJ2-3): KAGVTQTPRYLIKTRGQQVTLSCSPISGHRSVSWYQQTPGQGLQFLFEYFSETQRNKGNFPGRFSGRQFSNSRSEMNVSTLELGDSALYLCASSLGDRGLTDTQYFGPGTRLTVL.

This chain joins TRBV19 and TRBJ2-3, with TRBD2 identical over 11 bases. The CDR3 spans 16 residues. CDR1 LNHDA and CDR2 SQIVND come from the germline V gene (reference sequence). V was pared by 5 bases and J by 4 bases, with 8 bases of the junction left unmatched. The CDR3, as DNA: TGTGCCAGTAGTCCTCTACTAGCGGGGGACCCAGATACGCAGTATTTT. Amino acid sequence: CASSPLLAGDPDTQYF.